These 11 T cell receptor beta chains originate from one sample sequenced in a study of vaccination effects on CD4 cells after COVID-19. Following culture for around 9 days, CD4+ T cells were isolated. Participants got two doses of BNT162b2 or mRNA-1273 vaccine. These receptors are not linked to any known antigen. TCRdb's table, derived via immunoSEQ multiplex PCR, lists solely in-frame clones and lacks some. The repertoire holds fewer than 85,000 clones, with 70% to 75% as singletons. The specimen was CD4+ T cells from PBMCs cultured without peptide, collected after COVID-19 vaccination. The receptors were sampled from a human donor who received a COVID-19 vaccine.

The CDR3 DNA reads as TGTGCCAGCAGTAATGAATATGGCTACACCTTC. It encodes CASSNEYGYTF. The chain has TRBV6-5 and TRBJ1-2, with no clear D. The CDR3 runs to 11 residues. Looked up from germline, CDR1 is MNHEY and CDR2 is SVGAGI. Between the trimmed V and J ends, which lost 5 bases and 5 bases, there was a span of 6 bases.

In this sample, this clone turned up a few times. CDR3 sequence (DNA): TGTGCCAGCAGCCAAGTAGGAAACACCATATATTTT. Translation gives CASSQVGNTIYF. This chain connects TRBV3-1 (or the pseudogene TRBV3-2) to TRBJ1-3; the D is unclear. Germline loops: CDR1 LGHDT, CDR2 YNNKEL (reference sequence). This CDR3 comprises 12 residues. The V end lost 1 base, the J end lost 4 bases, and 2 bases lay between the germline ends.

The chain joins TRBV6-1 to TRBJ2-3; no clear D gene. Germline V gene sequence: CDR1 MNHNS, CDR2 SASEGT. Trimming took off 3 bases at V and 3 bases at J, with 7 bases between the two ends. This CDR3 comprises 13 residues. CDR3 in DNA: TGTGCCAGCAGTGACAGGTGGACAGATACGCAGTATTTT. It translates to CASSDRWTDTQYF.

This chain uses TRBV29-1 with TRBJ1-1; D is unclear. V was pared by 4 bases and J by 5 bases, with 11 bases between. The CDR3 has 12 residues. Per the germline V gene, CDR1 is SQVTM and CDR2 is ANQGSEA. CDR3 nucleotides: TGCAGCGTTGTCGAAACCGGGACTGAAGCTTTCTTT. Amino acids: CSVVETGTEAFF.

A few counts support this clone. The V and J genes are TRBV12-5 and TRBJ1-5; a possible D gene is TRBD1 (5 bases). Germline CDR1 LGHNT, CDR2 FRNRAP. This CDR3 comprises 19 residues. Trimming left V 0 bases short and J 2 bases short, with 20 bases between. The CDR3 here is CASGLVQDGRFLGNQPQHF. In nucleotides, the CDR3 is TGTGCTAGTGGTTTGGTACAGGACGGTCGGTTTCTAGGCAATCAGCCCCAGCATTTT.

This chain joins TRBV5-5 and TRBJ2-5; D not resolved. Trimming took off 3 bases at V and 5 bases at J, with 5 bases between the two ends. This CDR3 spans 11 amino acids. CDR1 is SGHKS and CDR2 is YYEKEE in the germline V gene (reference sequence). The CDR3: CASSSRETQYF. The CDR3 DNA reads TGTGCCAGCAGCTCTAGGGAGACCCAGTACTTC.

The chain joins TRBV28 to TRBJ1-1; a weak D match, TRBD1 (5 bases). CDR1 and CDR2 (germline): MDHEN, SYDVKM. V was shortened by 2 bases and J by 4 bases, with 11 bases between the two germline ends. The CDR3 covers 14 residues. CDR3 sequence: CASSLDPGFTEAFF. CDR3 DNA: TGTGCCAGCAGTTTAGACCCAGGGTTCACTGAAGCTTTCTTT.

This chain links TRBV18 with TRBJ2-1; a possible D gene is TRBD2 (5 bases). V was clipped by 0 bases and J by 10 bases, with 10 bases between them. The CDR3 has 13 amino acids. The germline CDR1 and CDR2 sequences are KGHSH and LQKENI. CDR3 DNA sequence: TGTGCCAGCTCACCACCGCGGGTCGGGGAGCAGTTCTTC. Translating it yields CASSPPRVGEQFF.

The rearrangement uses TRBV7-8 and TRBJ1-5, with 9 bases that match TRBD1. Germline V gives CDR1 SGHVS, CDR2 FQNEAQ. The V segment lost 4 bases and the J segment 7 bases; nucleotides outside the gene matches: 8. CDR3 length equals 15 residues. CDR3 sequence reads: CASSWGQGSRQPQHF. The CDR3 DNA follows: TGTGCCAGCAGCTGGGGACAGGGCAGCAGACAGCCCCAGCATTTT.

The count of this clone is one. This chain uses TRBV27 with TRBJ2-6, with D possibly being TRBD1 or TRBD2 (7 bases each). This CDR3 has 17 residues. Trimming took off 4 bases at V and 2 bases at J, with 15 bases between the two ends. Germline CDR1 is MNHEY and CDR2 is SMNVEV (reference sequence). The CDR3 spells CASSSHQGGPGANVLTF. The CDR3 DNA reads TGTGCCAGCAGTTCGCATCAGGGGGGGCCTGGGGCCAACGTCCTGACTTTC.

The rearrangement links TRBV7-8 to TRBJ1-2, with 11 bases aligning to TRBD1. Germline V gene sequence: CDR1 SGHVS, CDR2 FQNEAQ. The trim removed 5 bases at V and 3 bases at J, leaving 5 bases unmatched. The CDR3 length is 15 residues. CDR3 bases: TGTGCCAGCAGCCCCCGGGACAGGGGGGACTATGGCTACACCTTC. Amino acids: CASSPRDRGDYGYTF.